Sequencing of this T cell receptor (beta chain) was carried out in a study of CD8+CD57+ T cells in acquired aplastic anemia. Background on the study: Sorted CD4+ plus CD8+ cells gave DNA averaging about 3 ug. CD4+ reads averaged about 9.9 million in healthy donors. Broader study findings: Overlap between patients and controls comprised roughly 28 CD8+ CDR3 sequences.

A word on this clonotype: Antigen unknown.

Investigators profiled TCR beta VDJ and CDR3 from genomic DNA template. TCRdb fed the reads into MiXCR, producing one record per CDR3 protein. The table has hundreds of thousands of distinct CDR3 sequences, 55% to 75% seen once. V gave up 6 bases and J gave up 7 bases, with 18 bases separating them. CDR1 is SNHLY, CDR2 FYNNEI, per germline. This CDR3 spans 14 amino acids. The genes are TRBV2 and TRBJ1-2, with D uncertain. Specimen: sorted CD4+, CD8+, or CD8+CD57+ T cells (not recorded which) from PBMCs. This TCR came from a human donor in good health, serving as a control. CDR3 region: CASSRHPGRRGYTF. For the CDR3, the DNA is TGTGCCAGCAGCCGGCATCCGGGAAGACGTGGCTACACCTTC.